This T cell receptor (beta chain) stems from a study of blood T cell repertoires in COVID-19. Study-wide context: Acute and convalescent COVID-19 specimens originated in the United States, Italy and Spain. PBMCs, B-cell-depleted T cells, or T cells were the source of the cDNA or gDNA that made up the material.

The junction had 6 bases not matched to a gene; V was cut back by 1 base and J by 8 bases. This CDR3 has 14 amino acids. Per germline, CDR1 KGHSH and CDR2 LQKENI. Study processing details: Amplifying reference gene primers gave estimates of nucleated cell counts. Libraries were prepared by immunoSEQ multiplex PCR; TCRdb keeps only in-frame clonotypes and omits some of them. That table furnishes V, J and clone size, whereas the DNA furnished D and trimming. The data hold 200,000 or so clones, with around 86% observed a single time. Sequences were obtained from peripheral blood. This TCR derives from a man of 80 years or more with acute or convalescent COVID-19. V usage is TRBV18 and J usage is TRBJ1-1, with TRBD1 identical over 8 bases. The CDR3 DNA sequence: TGTGCCAGCTCACCACAGGCCCAGGGGGCGGAAGCTTTCTTT. It encodes CASSPQAQGAEAFF.